This TCR beta chain was retrieved from a study of immune evolution from preneoplasia to lung adenocarcinoma. Clones were sequenced by immunoSEQ multiplex PCR, and TCRdb holds only the in-frame ones, with some missing. The data contain approximately 14,000 clones, around 84% of them seen just once; the ten biggest clones take up approximately 3.1%. This CDR3 region has 15 residues. With V trimmed by 5 bases and J by 5 bases, 9 bases remained unmatched. Germline CDR1 and CDR2: SGHNT and YENEEA. The V and J genes are TRBV11-3 and TRBJ2-5; 9 positions match TRBD1. This TCR came from a person aged 55-79 years with lung adenocarcinoma. The sequenced material came from FFPE minimally invasive lung adenocarcinoma tissue. CDR3 nucleotides: TGTGCCAGCAGCGCCCGGGGGACAGGGACCGAGACCCAGTACTTC. Its protein is CASSARGTGTETQYF. Full variable domain (remainder filled in from reference TRBV11-3 and TRBJ2-5): EAGVVQSPRYKIIEKKQPVAFWCNPISGHNTLYWYLQNLGQGPELLIRYENEEAVDDSQLPKDRFSAERLKGVDSTLKIQPAELGDSAVYLCASSARGTGTETQYFGPGTRLLVL.